This entry lists 30 T cell receptor beta chains sequenced from one sample in a study of tissue T cells after allogeneic stem cell transplantation. TCRdb's copy holds only in-frame clones and misses some; the assay was immunoSEQ multiplex PCR. The table records some 19,000 clones, around 63% of them present only once. Sequences were obtained from blood. The receptors come from a female BALB/c mouse in good health. The mouse strain carries the MHC haplotype H2-d.

Comments on this clone: Gene names follow the mouse nomenclature. The CDR3 extends 1 residue past the end of the read, so its final part is completed from the germline J gene. The genes are TRBV13-1 and TRBJ1-3, with D unresolved. Trimming shortened V by 0 bases and J by 0 bases, and 4 bases separated the two germline ends. Germline CDR1 NSHNY, CDR2 SYGAGN. This CDR3 has 14 residues. CDR3 DNA, as far as it was read: TGTGCCAGCAGTGATGCTTATTCTGGAAATACGCTCTAT. This encodes CASSDAYSGNTLY. The CDR3, in full, reads CASSDAYSGNTLYF.

About this clone itself: The listed genes are named as in mouse. Coverage ceases 1 residue before the CDR3 finishes, and the germline J gene fills in the end. The chain joins TRBV4 to TRBJ2-7; D call uncertain. CDR3 size: 15 residues. V dropped 3 bases and J dropped 0 bases, with 12 bases sitting between them. Germline CDR1 is LGHDT and CDR2 is YNNKQL (reference sequence). CDR3 DNA, as far as it was read: TGTGCCAGCAGCTATTCACCAGGAATCTCCTATGAACAGTAC. Residues: CASSYSPGISYEQY. The complete CDR3 sequence is CASSYSPGISYEQYF.

In regard to this clone: Mouse germline and gene names are used. With the read ending 1 residue before the CDR3 end, the germline J gene is used to fill in that end. This sample includes further DNA sequences coding for the same CDR3. This chain links TRBV5 with TRBJ2-5; the D is unclear. The germline gives CDR1 LGHNA, CDR2 YNLKQL (reference sequence). The ends were cut back, 2 bases at V and 0 bases at J, with 6 bases in the middle. The CDR3 sequence is 14 residues long. The covered CDR3 bases are TGTGCCAGCAGCCAAACAGTTAACCAAGACACCCAGTAC. It translates to CASSQTVNQDTQY. The entire CDR3 sequence reads CASSQTVNQDTQYF.

This clone was detected a few times. Gene and germline names: mouse. The sequence runs out 1 residue before the end of the CDR3; the remainder is reconstructed from the germline J gene. V is TRBV5 and J is TRBJ1-4, with TRBD1 as a possible D gene (6 bases). The V and J ends lost 0 bases and 0 bases respectively, with 8 bases between them. The CDR3 extends over 16 amino acids. Looked up from germline, CDR1 is LGHNA and CDR2 is YNLKQL (reference sequence). The CDR3 DNA, read in part, is TGTGCCAGCAGCCAAGAACAGGGACTTTCCAACGAAAGATTATTT. Protein sequence: CASSQEQGLSNERLF. Given in full, the CDR3 is CASSQEQGLSNERLFF.

In regard to this clone: All gene names here are mouse names. The sequenced fragment ends 1 residue before the CDR3 boundary, so the rest is inferred from the germline J gene. The chain recombines TRBV5 with TRBJ2-4; D not resolved. The CDR3 length is 14 residues. The germline V gene encodes CDR1 LGHNA and CDR2 YNLKQL (reference sequence). The V gene lost 0 bases and the J gene lost 1 base, with 5 bases spanning the gap. Incomplete CDR3 DNA: TGTGCCAGCAGCCAAGATCAGGGTCAAAACACCTTGTAC. Translating gives CASSQDQGQNTLY. The CDR3, in full, reads CASSQDQGQNTLYF.

This clone has only a few counts. Gene names are mouse gene names. The sequence runs out 1 residue before the end of the CDR3; the remainder is reconstructed from the germline J gene. This chain links TRBV19 with TRBJ1-5; 11 bases align to TRBD1. The length of the CDR3 is 17 residues. The V segment lost 1 base and the J segment 2 bases; nucleotides outside the gene matches: 5. The germline gives CDR1 FNHDT, CDR2 SITEND (reference sequence). The sequenced CDR3 bases are TGTGCCAGCAGTATAAGGGACAGGGGGATGGACAACCAGGCTCCGCTT. It encodes CASSIRDRGMDNQAPL. The CDR3 in its entirety is CASSIRDRGMDNQAPLF.

Points on this clone: Genes and germline are mouse. The read finishes 1 residue shy of the CDR3 end, and the germline J gene is used to complete it. This chain links TRBV14 with TRBJ2-7; the match to TRBD2 covers 9 bases. V dropped 2 bases and J dropped 3; count of bases not matched to a gene: 6. The CDR3 runs 15 residues. Germline V gives CDR1 SGHDT, CDR2 FRDEAV. Partial CDR3 DNA: TGTGCCAGCAGTTTAGAGGGCTGGGGGGGCTATGAACAGTAC. Protein product: CASSLEGWGGYEQY. In full, the CDR3 reads CASSLEGWGGYEQYF.

Only one count was recorded for this clone. Any gene name here is a mouse gene name. The CDR3 end falls 1 residue outside the read, so it is completed with the germline J gene. The chain links TRBV20 to TRBJ2-1, with D uncertain. This CDR3 comprises 14 residues. From germline, CDR1 is GFQATS and CDR2 STVNSAI. V was trimmed by 0 bases and J by 1 base, leaving 7 bases between them. CDR3 region: CGARDRENYAEQFF. CDR3 DNA, as far as it was read: TGTGGTGCTAGGGACCGGGAAAACTATGCTGAGCAGTTC.

This clone was recorded a few times. Gene names refer to mouse genes. The read ends 1 residue shy of where the CDR3 ends; the end is completed using the germline J gene. The chain carries TRBV13-3 and TRBJ2-4; maybe TRBD1 (6 bases). The CDR3 is 13 residues long. CDR1 is NNHDY and CDR2 is SYVADS in the germline V gene. Trimming removed 1 base at V and 5 bases at J, with 8 bases between. The CDR3 sequence is CASSDLDRNTLYF. The part of the CDR3 DNA that was read is TGTGCCAGCAGTGATTTGGACAGAAACACCTTGTAC.

Comments on this clone: All gene names here are mouse names. The read is 1 residue too short to cover the CDR3 end, so that end is filled in from the germline J gene. This chain joins TRBV20 and TRBJ2-3; 12 nucleotides line up with TRBD2. V trimming: 1 base; J trimming: 0 bases; junction bases outside the gene matches: 2. Germline CDR1 GFQATS, CDR2 STVNSAI. CDR3 length: 16 residues. This chain's CDR3 is CGARGDWGASAETLYF. The covered CDR3 bases are TGTGGTGCTAGGGGGGACTGGGGGGCGAGTGCAGAAACGCTGTAT.

With regard to this clone: Germline and genes here are mouse. The read terminates 1 residue before the CDR3 end, so the remaining end is supplied by the germline J gene. This rearrangement joins TRBV5 to TRBJ1-4, with unresolved D. Per the germline V gene, CDR1 is LGHNA and CDR2 is YNLKQL (reference sequence). Trimming stripped 4 bases from V and 4 bases from J, with 7 bases between. The CDR3 runs to 13 residues. CDR3 region: CASSRDNNERLFF. The part of the CDR3 DNA that was read is TGTGCCAGCAGCCGTGACAACAACGAAAGATTATTT.

Details on this clone: Germline and genes here are mouse. The DNA ends 1 residue before the CDR3 does, and the rest of the CDR3 is filled in from the germline J gene. The genes are TRBV29 and TRBJ1-6, with D maybe TRBD1 (6 bases). TRBJ1-6 is marked as an open reading frame, function uncertain. Germline-derived CDR1 and CDR2 are MSHET and SYDVDS. Trimming pared 2 bases from V and 7 bases from J, leaving 12 bases between. The CDR3 runs 15 residues. The CDR3 bases that were read are TGTGCTAGCAGTTTAAGGGGGGCCGGGAATTCGCCCCTCTAC. Translating it yields CASSLRGAGNSPLY. The entire CDR3 is CASSLRGAGNSPLYF.

This clone was observed a few times. The gene names given are mouse names. Read data end 1 residue before the CDR3 end; the end is taken from the germline J gene. V gene TRBV13-1 combines with J gene TRBJ1-4; 7 nucleotides align to TRBD1. With V trimmed by 2 bases and J by 3 bases, 1 base remained unmatched. CDR1 and CDR2 (germline): NSHNY, SYGAGN. This CDR3 is built from 14 residues. Incomplete CDR3 DNA: TGTGCCAGCAGTGAACAGGGGCCCAACGAAAGATTATTT. Its translation: CASSEQGPNERLF. The full CDR3 protein reads CASSEQGPNERLFF.

Notes on this clone: Gene names and germline refer to mouse. The DNA ends 1 residue before the CDR3 does, and the rest of the CDR3 is filled in from the germline J gene. The chain recombines TRBV20 with TRBJ2-5; D is possibly TRBD1 (6 bases). V lost 6 bases and J 3 bases, leaving 13 bases between the germline ends. Germline V CDR1 and CDR2: GFQATS, STVNSAI. The CDR3 spans 13 residues. The CDR3: CGATDGQQDTQYF. The part of the CDR3 DNA that was read is TGTGGTGCCACGGATGGACAGCAAGACACCCAGTAC. The whole variable domain, remainder taken from reference TRBV20 and TRBJ2-5, is GALVYQYPRRTICKSGTSMRMECQAVGFQATSVAWYRQSPQKTFELIALSTVNSAIKYEQNFTQEKFPISHPNLSFSSMTVLNAYLEDRGLYLCGATDGQQDTQYFGPGTRLLVL.

Comments on this clone: Genes here carry mouse names. The CDR3 end is not reached by the read, which stops 1 residue before it; the germline J gene fills it in. J is TRBJ2-3 and V is TRBV31; the match to TRBD1 covers 7 bases. Looked up from germline, CDR1 is GKSSPN and CDR2 is SITVG. Germline trimming cut 0 bases from V and 2 bases from J; bases unmatched to any gene: 5. The CDR3 totals 15 residues. The CDR3 reads CAWSLGQGVAETLYF. The DNA read from the CDR3 is TGTGCCTGGAGTCTGGGCCAGGGGGTTGCAGAAACGCTGTAT.

Comment on this clone: Germline and genes here are mouse. Coverage ceases 1 residue before the CDR3 finishes, and the germline J gene fills in the end. The chain recombines TRBV5 with TRBJ2-5; unclear D gene. The germline gives CDR1 LGHNA, CDR2 YNLKQL (reference sequence). The CDR3 has 13 residues. Trimming removed 3 bases at V and 1 base at J, with 5 bases between. Incomplete CDR3 DNA: TGTGCCAGCAGCCAGGCTGACCAAGACACCCAGTAC. Amino acids: CASSQADQDTQY. The entire CDR3 protein reads CASSQADQDTQYF.

Comment on this clone: Genes and germline are mouse. The read halts 1 residue ahead of the CDR3 end, with the missing end drawn from the germline J gene. The rearrangement links TRBV20 to TRBJ1-6; D is undetermined. TRBJ1-6 is annotated as an ORF whose role is uncertain. V shed 0 bases and J shed 0 bases, with 3 bases lying between them. CDR3 length: 14 amino acids. CDR1 is GFQATS, CDR2 STVNSAI, per germline. CDR3 in amino acids: CGARDISYNSPLYF. The sequenced part of the CDR3 DNA is TGTGGTGCTAGGGACATTTCCTATAATTCGCCCCTCTAC.

In the case of this clone: The gene names here belong to mouse. Read sequence stops 1 residue before the CDR3 end, and the germline J gene provides the missing end. The chain joins TRBV14 to TRBJ1-2; a weak D match, TRBD1 (5 bases). Germline loops: CDR1 SGHDT, CDR2 FRDEAV. The CDR3 length is 12 residues. Trimming left V 0 bases short and J 5 bases short, with 5 bases between. The CDR3 DNA, read in part, is TGTGCCAGCAGTTTCTGGGGGTCCGACTACACC. Translating it yields CASSFWGSDYT. Given in full, the CDR3 is CASSFWGSDYTF.

Details on this clone: Genes here carry mouse names. The read gets to within 1 residue of the CDR3 end, and the germline J gene fills in the rest. This chain links TRBV13-2 with TRBJ2-3; 9 bases align to TRBD2. The CDR3 totals 13 residues. Germline V gives CDR1 NNHNN, CDR2 SYGAGS (reference sequence). Germline trimming cut 4 bases from V and 3 bases from J; bases unmatched to any gene: 0. The sequenced part of the CDR3 DNA is TGTGCCAGCGGTCTGGGGGGGGCAGAAACGCTGTAT. Protein: CASGLGGAETLY. From start to end, the CDR3 is CASGLGGAETLYF.

This clone was counted a few times. Here the gene names and germline are mouse. The DNA ends 1 residue before the CDR3 does, and the rest of the CDR3 is filled in from the germline J gene. The chain joins TRBV19 to TRBJ2-7, with TRBD2 matching over 8 bases. The CDR3 has 13 residues. V shed 0 bases, J shed 7 bases, and the junction held 3 bases outside the gene matches. Germline-derived CDR1 and CDR2 are FNHDT and SITEND (reference sequence). The CDR3 DNA, read in part, is TGTGCCAGCAGTATAGCCTGGGGGGAAGAACAGTAC. It translates to CASSIAWGEEQY. The CDR3 in full is CASSIAWGEEQYF.

Worth noting for this clone: The gene symbols are mouse symbols. The read halts 1 residue ahead of the CDR3 end, with the missing end drawn from the germline J gene. The chain links TRBV2 to TRBJ2-5, with D maybe TRBD1 (6 bases). Germline V CDR1 and CDR2: LGHNA, YSYQKL. The CDR3 loop spans 14 amino acids. The V and J ends lost 3 bases and 0 bases respectively, with 7 bases between them. The sequenced CDR3 bases are TGTGCCAGCAGCCAGACAGGAAACCAAGACACCCAGTAC. The encoded protein is CASSQTGNQDTQY. In full, the CDR3 reads CASSQTGNQDTQYF.

Comment on this clone: The gene names here belong to mouse. The CDR3 end falls 1 residue outside the read, so it is completed with the germline J gene. The V and J genes are TRBV13-1 and TRBJ1-1; no definite D call. The germline V and J ends were trimmed by 2 bases and 3 bases, with 2 bases remaining between them. CDR3 length: 11 amino acids. Germline lookup yields CDR1 NSHNY and CDR2 SYGAGN. The CDR3 is CASSEYTEVFF. CDR3 bases read: TGTGCCAGCAGTGAATACACAGAAGTCTTC.

This clone is a singleton in its sample. Gene names and germline refer to mouse. The CDR3 goes on 1 residue after the read ends, and that part is filled in from the germline J gene. This rearrangement joins TRBV13-1 to TRBJ2-1, with D possibly matching TRBD2 (7 bases). Trimming removed 2 bases at V and 9 bases at J, with 15 bases between. The CDR3 is made up of 14 amino acids. From germline, CDR1 is NSHNY and CDR2 SYGAGN. CDR3 residues: CASSEALGADEQFF. The part of the CDR3 DNA that was read is TGTGCCAGCAGTGAAGCCCTGGGGGCGGATGAGCAGTTC.

Of note for this clone: Gene names and germline refer to mouse. The DNA ends 1 residue before the CDR3 does, and the rest of the CDR3 is filled in from the germline J gene. This sequence joins TRBV19 and TRBJ2-3; D possibly corresponds to TRBD1 (6 bases). There are 13 residues in the CDR3. Germline assignment: CDR1 FNHDT and CDR2 SITEND (reference sequence). Trimming shortened V by 6 bases and J by 1 base, and 9 bases separated the two germline ends. The CDR3 DNA, read in part, is TGTGCCAGCACCCACAGGGGTGCAGAAACGCTGTAT. It codes for CASTHRGAETLY. The entire CDR3 is CASTHRGAETLYF.

This clone has more than one count but fewer than ten. The listed genes are named as in mouse. The chain's CDR3 is CASGDSGNTLYF. The CDR3 DNA, read in part, is TGTGCCAGCGGTGATTCGGGTAATACGCTCTAT. The V call is TRBV13-2, the J call TRBJ1-3; D ambiguous. The CDR3 extends 1 residue past the end of the read, so its final part is completed from the germline J gene. The CDR3 consists of 12 residues. Germline V gene data show CDR1 as NNHNN and CDR2 as SYGAGS (reference sequence). V gave up 1 base and J gave up 7 bases, with 6 bases separating them.

This clone was observed a handful of times. All gene names here are mouse names. Read data end 1 residue before the CDR3 end; the end is taken from the germline J gene. J is TRBJ2-7 and V is TRBV19; the D is unclear. Germline CDR1 is FNHDT and CDR2 is SITEND (reference sequence). The V and J ends lost 0 bases and 4 bases respectively, with 8 bases between them. There are 13 residues in the CDR3. CDR3 residues: CASSIGTAYEQYF. The DNA read from the CDR3 is TGTGCCAGCAGTATAGGGACGGCGTATGAACAGTAC. Full variable domain (rest looked up from reference TRBV19 and TRBJ2-7): GGIITQTPKFLIGQEGQKLTLKCQQNFNHDTMYWYRQDSGKGLRLIYYSITENDLQKGDLSEGYDASREKKSSFSLTVTSAQKNEMAVFLCASSIGTAYEQYFGPGTRLTVL.

Concerning this clone: The gene names here belong to mouse. Coverage ceases 1 residue before the CDR3 finishes, and the germline J gene fills in the end. The chain carries TRBV13-2 and TRBJ2-3, with 8 bases identical to TRBD1. The CDR3 is 15 amino acids. Germline V lookup: CDR1 NNHNN, CDR2 SYGAGS (reference sequence). The V and J ends lost 3 bases and 4 bases, in that order; junction bases with no gene match: 7. The CDR3 bases that were read are TGTGCCAGCGGTGGGACAGGGAGAAATTCAGAAACGCTGTAT. Its protein is CASGGTGRNSETLY. In full, the CDR3 reads CASGGTGRNSETLYF.

A note on this clone: Mouse gene names apply. The read terminates 1 residue before the CDR3 end, so the remaining end is supplied by the germline J gene. The chain employs TRBV5 and TRBJ2-1; 9 nucleotides align to TRBD2. This CDR3 has 15 amino acids. The V segment lost 2 bases and the J segment 3 bases; nucleotides outside the gene matches: 2. Germline values: CDR1 LGHNA, CDR2 YNLKQL (reference sequence). The part of the CDR3 DNA that was read is TGTGCCAGCAGCCAAAAACTGGGGGGCTATGCTGAGCAGTTC. Translation gives CASSQKLGGYAEQF. The entire CDR3 protein is CASSQKLGGYAEQFF.

Of note for this clone: Genes here carry mouse names. The read stops 1 residue short of the end of the CDR3; the missing end is completed from the germline J gene. This chain links TRBV13-3 with TRBJ2-7; no reliable D call. The CDR3 is made up of 12 amino acids. Germline V CDR1 and CDR2: NNHDY, SYVADS. Trimming removed 5 bases from V and 0 bases from J, with 6 bases in between. The CDR3 sequence is CASRDVSYEQYF. The part of the CDR3 DNA that was read is TGTGCCAGCAGGGACGTCTCCTATGAACAGTAC.

In its sample, this clone was seen a few times. These gene names are mouse names. The read ends 1 residue shy of where the CDR3 ends; the end is completed using the germline J gene. The chain uses TRBV13-2 and TRBJ2-1; 10 bases are shared with TRBD1. CDR1 is NNHNN and CDR2 is SYGAGS in the germline V gene (reference sequence). The CDR3 is 14 amino acids. V lost 3 bases and J lost 3; bases outside the gene matches: 0. CDR3 DNA (partial): TGTGCCAGCGGTGGGACAGGGGGCTATGCTGAGCAGTTC. Amino acids: CASGGTGGYAEQF. The full CDR3 sequence reads CASGGTGGYAEQFF.